A selection of T cell receptor beta chains follows, all from one sample in a study of T-cell reconstitution after alpha-beta-depleted transplantation in children. TCRdb re-called the PCR reads through MiXCR, storing one row per CDR3 protein. This sample yields about 230,000 distinct CDR3 sequences, of which about 11% are seen a single time; about 2.6% belongs to the top ten. The source was PBMCs from the stem cell graft donor, collected from the stem cell graft. Receptor source: a human donor who donated a stem cell graft to a child with acute lymphoblastic leukemia. Both conserved end residues are part of each CDR3. A D gene is named only where the DNA matches it firmly. Only part of the rows carry a size: once, few, many, or a class if the clone is expanded.

abundance: many
v_gene: TRBV5-1
j_gene: TRBJ2-7
len: 14
d_gene: .
CDR3nt: TGCGCCAGCAGCAGACTCGGACTGCCCTACGAGCAGTACTTC
CDR3aa: CASSRLGLPYEQYF

abundance: few
v_gene: TRBV20-1
j_gene: TRBJ1-4
len: 13
d_gene: TRBD1
CDR3nt: TGCAGTGCGAAGAACAGGGGGCTCGAAAAACTGTTTTTT
CDR3aa: CSAKNRGLEKLFF

abundance: many
v_gene: TRBV9
j_gene: TRBJ2-7
len: 15
d_gene: .
CDR3nt: TGTGCCAGCAGCCCCTTCGGCGGGGACAACTACGAGCAGTACTTC
CDR3aa: CASSPFGGDNYEQYF

abundance: few
v_gene: TRBV20-1
j_gene: TRBJ2-1
len: 17
d_gene: TRBD2
CDR3nt: TGCTGTGCTAGAGATACCCAAGGCGGGACTATCTACAATGAGCAGTTCTTC
CDR3aa: CCARDTQGGTIYNEQFF

abundance: many
v_gene: TRBV6-1
j_gene: TRBJ2-1
len: 14
d_gene: TRBD2
CDR3nt: TGTGCCAGCAGTCTTAGCGGGGACTACAATGAGCAGTTCTTC
CDR3aa: CASSLSGDYNEQFF

abundance: many
v_gene: TRBV9
j_gene: TRBJ2-7
len: 16
d_gene: TRBD1
CDR3nt: TGTGCCAGCAGCTATGCCCGGGACAGCCTCTCCTACGAGCAGTACTTC
CDR3aa: CASSYARDSLSYEQYF

abundance: many
v_gene: TRBV29-1
j_gene: TRBJ2-3
len: 17
d_gene: TRBD1
CDR3nt: TGCAGCGTTGATGGGACAGGCGATTCTCCTAGCACAGATACGCAGTATTTT
CDR3aa: CSVDGTGDSPSTDTQYF

abundance: many
v_gene: TRBV7-2
j_gene: TRBJ2-7
len: 15
d_gene: TRBD2
CDR3nt: TGTGCCAGCAGCCGCATAAGCGGGAGGCGATACGAGCAGTACTTC
CDR3aa: CASSRISGRRYEQYF

abundance: many
v_gene: TRBV20-1
j_gene: TRBJ2-7
len: 12
d_gene: .
CDR3nt: TGCAGTGCTAATTCCGGGGGTGGCGAGCAGTACTTC
CDR3aa: CSANSGGGEQYF

abundance: .
v_gene: TRBV7-2
j_gene: TRBJ2-7
len: 16
d_gene: TRBD2
CDR3nt: TGTGCCAGCAGCCAACCGGGGACTAGCGGCTCCTACGAGCAGTACTTC
CDR3aa: CASSQPGTSGSYEQYF

abundance: many
v_gene: TRBV9
j_gene: TRBJ1-4
len: 15
d_gene: TRBD1
CDR3nt: TGTGCCAGCAGCGCCCCAGGGGGAACTAATGAAAAACTGTTTTTT
CDR3aa: CASSAPGGTNEKLFF

abundance: many
v_gene: TRBV12-3/TRBV12-4
j_gene: TRBJ2-3
len: 14
d_gene: .
CDR3nt: TGTGCCAGCAGGTTGTATATGGGAACAGATACGCAGTATTTT
CDR3aa: CASRLYMGTDTQYF

abundance: many
v_gene: TRBV5-1
j_gene: TRBJ1-1
len: 14
d_gene: .
CDR3nt: TGCGCCAGCAGCTTGGGACGGATCAACACTGAAGCTTTCTTT
CDR3aa: CASSLGRINTEAFF

abundance: many
v_gene: TRBV25-1
j_gene: TRBJ2-5
len: 15
d_gene: TRBD1
CDR3nt: TGTGCCAGCAGTGAAGGGACAGGGGGCACTGAGACCCAGTACTTC
CDR3aa: CASSEGTGGTETQYF

abundance: many
v_gene: TRBV28
j_gene: TRBJ1-2
len: 13
d_gene: .
CDR3nt: TGTGCCAGCAGTGCCGGGCCCCAGCGAGGCTACACCTTC
CDR3aa: CASSAGPQRGYTF

abundance: many
v_gene: TRBV12-3/TRBV12-4
j_gene: TRBJ2-5
len: 15
d_gene: TRBD2
CDR3nt: TGTGCCAGCAGTCCATACCGCGGGGGAGGTGAGACCCAGTACTTC
CDR3aa: CASSPYRGGGETQYF

abundance: many
v_gene: TRBV12-3/TRBV12-4
j_gene: TRBJ2-7
len: 15
d_gene: .
CDR3nt: TGTGCCAGCAGTATTCTCTTCGGACAGTCCTACGAGCAGTACTTC
CDR3aa: CASSILFGQSYEQYF

abundance: many
v_gene: TRBV7-2
j_gene: TRBJ2-5
len: 14
d_gene: .
CDR3nt: TGTGCCAGCAGCTTACAACTCGGGGTGCAGACCCAGTACTTC
CDR3aa: CASSLQLGVQTQYF

abundance: many
v_gene: TRBV18
j_gene: TRBJ2-7
len: 15
d_gene: .
CDR3nt: TGTGCCAGCTCCCCATCTGGGACGGCTACCTACGAGCAGTACTTC
CDR3aa: CASSPSGTATYEQYF

abundance: many
v_gene: TRBV28
j_gene: TRBJ2-1
len: 13
d_gene: .
CDR3nt: TGTGCCCTGGGCTGGGGTTCTCTCAATGAGCAGTTCTTC
CDR3aa: CALGWGSLNEQFF

abundance: many
v_gene: TRBV7-9
j_gene: TRBJ2-7
len: 15
d_gene: TRBD1
CDR3nt: TGTGCCAGCAACAAAGGGACAGGATCCCCCTACGAGCAGTACTTC
CDR3aa: CASNKGTGSPYEQYF